The present TCR beta chain was sequenced within a study of blood T cell repertoires in COVID-19. Study summary: PBMCs, B-cell-depleted T cells, or T cells provided the cDNA or gDNA that made up the material.

Original handling: Amplification with reference gene primers provided the estimates of nucleated cell counts. TCRdb's copy holds only in-frame clones and misses some; the assay was immunoSEQ multiplex PCR. The V and J calls and clone size come from that table; D and trimming were worked out from the DNA. The table includes approximately 380,000 clones, approximately 90% detected once. V trimming: 9 bases; J trimming: 8 bases; junction bases outside the gene matches: 9. This CDR3 is 12 amino acids long. Germline CDR1 reads SGHKS; CDR2 reads YYEKEE (reference sequence). Participants had their cohort set by participant-reported clinical history. Two negative PCRs, clearance, or symptom resolution had been documented for recovered Cohort 3 donors.

Sequencing was carried out using PBMCs or T cells enriched from blood (not recorded which). The receptor's source is a woman under 30 who had recovered from COVID-19. V usage is TRBV5-5 and J usage is TRBJ1-1; 8 bases map to TRBD1. The CDR3: CATFGQGREAFF. The CDR3 DNA reads TGTGCCACTTTTGGACAGGGACGGGAAGCTTTCTTT.